The 18 T cell receptor beta chains below come from one sample, sequenced in a study of blood T cell repertoires in COVID-19. The table came from immunoSEQ multiplex PCR; TCRdb's copy has only in-frame clones and leaves some out. Of about 240,000 clones detected, 86% appear once; the ten largest clones hold 9% to 15%. Sequencing was done on a sample of peripheral blood. These TCRs come from a man at least 80 years old with acute or convalescent COVID-19.

The rearrangement links TRBV7-9 to TRBJ1-2; D remains unclear. The germline CDR1 and CDR2 sequences are SEHNR and FQNEAQ (reference sequence). The CDR3 is made up of 13 amino acids. The ends were cut back, 4 bases at V and 8 bases at J, with 14 bases in the middle. CDR3: CASSSTTPLGYTF. The CDR3 DNA reads TGTGCCAGCAGCTCCACAACCCCGCTCGGCTACACCTTC. The variable domain in full, with the rest retrieved from reference TRBV7-9 and TRBJ1-2, is DTGVSQNPRHKITKRGQNVTFRCDPISEHNRLYWYRQTLGQGPEFLTYFQNEAQLEKSRLLSDRFSAERPKGSFSTLEIQRTEQGDSAMYLCASSSTTPLGYTFGSGTRLTVV.

The V gene is TRBV6-5, the J gene TRBJ1-4; D gene ambiguous. V dropped 2 bases and J dropped 0 bases, with 10 bases sitting between them. This CDR3 has 16 residues. From germline, CDR1 is MNHEY and CDR2 SVGAGI. The CDR3 is CASSYGPPATNEKLFF. The DNA of the CDR3 is TGTGCCAGCAGTTACGGTCCTCCGGCAACTAATGAAAAACTGTTTTTT.

CDR3 in amino acids: CASILRDRAFPGANVLTF. As DNA, the CDR3 is TGTGCCAGCATCCTCCGGGACAGGGCTTTTCCTGGGGCCAACGTCCTGACTTTC. This chain links TRBV11-2 with TRBJ2-6; 9 positions agree with TRBD1. Looked up from germline, CDR1 is SGHAT and CDR2 is FQNNGV. With 7 bases clipped from V and 2 bases from J, the junction kept 12 bases outside the gene matches. The CDR3 runs to 18 residues.

J is TRBJ1-5 and V is TRBV7-9, with D perhaps TRBD1 (6 bases). Trimming removed 5 bases from V and 3 bases from J, with 8 bases in between. The CDR3 is 13 amino acids. Germline CDR1 and CDR2: SEHNR and FQNEAQ (reference sequence). The CDR3 reads CASSRQVNQPQHF. CDR3 DNA: TGTGCCAGCAGCCGACAGGTCAATCAGCCCCAGCATTTT.

The chain uses TRBV7-2 and TRBJ2-7, with 9 nucleotides matching TRBD1. Per germline, CDR1 SGHTA and CDR2 FQGNSA. The CDR3 totals 16 residues. The ends lost 5 bases at V and 4 bases at J; junction bases unmatched: 12. The CDR3 sequence: CASSPPEGTGFYEQYF. CDR3 DNA: TGTGCCAGCAGCCCGCCGGAGGGGACAGGGTTTTACGAGCAGTACTTC.

The genes are TRBV2 and TRBJ1-1; TRBD1 agrees at 9 bases. The V gene end was trimmed by 4 bases and the J gene end by 3 bases; junction bases not matched to a gene: 6. The CDR3 loop spans 15 amino acids. Germline V gene data show CDR1 as SNHLY and CDR2 as FYNNEI. Here the CDR3 DNA reads TGTGCCAGCAGTGTACAGGGGGCTCTCTACACTGAAGCTTTCTTT. Translating it yields CASSVQGALYTEAFF.

This clone came up a few times. The V and J genes are TRBV6-6 and TRBJ2-7; D is unresolved. Germline V lookup: CDR1 MNHNY, CDR2 SVGAGI (reference sequence). This CDR3 has 11 residues. V lost 6 bases and J lost 5, with 8 bases in between. In DNA, the CDR3 is TGTGCCAGCAGAGCCCCCAACGAGCAGTACTTC. Translation: CASRAPNEQYF.

The rearrangement joins TRBV15 to TRBJ2-7; 7 bases map to TRBD1. The CDR3 loop spans 15 amino acids. Germline values: CDR1 LNHNV, CDR2 YYDKDF (reference sequence). V shed 0 bases, J shed 6 bases, and the junction held 8 bases outside the gene matches. The CDR3 region is CATSRDRVRGSEQYF. CDR3 in DNA: TGTGCCACCAGCAGAGATCGGGTCAGGGGGTCCGAGCAGTACTTC.

This clone was seen more than once but under ten times. The CDR3 sequence is CATSRETGLDVGYGYTF. Written as DNA, the CDR3 is TGTGCCACCAGCAGAGAAACTGGACTGGATGTAGGCTATGGCTACACCTTC. The V and J genes are TRBV15 and TRBJ1-2; D uncertain. The CDR3 is made up of 17 amino acids. V lost 0 bases to trimming and J lost 4 bases, with 18 bases between them. Germline V gene data show CDR1 as LNHNV and CDR2 as YYDKDF (reference sequence).

The V call is TRBV7-9, the J call TRBJ2-2, with D possibly matching TRBD1 (5 bases). The CDR3 has 14 amino acids. Germline V CDR1 and CDR2: SEHNR, FQNEAQ (reference sequence). Trimming removed 5 bases at V and 5 bases at J, with 12 bases between. The DNA for the CDR3 is TGTGCCAGCAGCCCCGGCAGGGAAACCGGGGAGCTGTTTTTT. Translated: CASSPGRETGELFF.

The chain couples TRBV5-1 to TRBJ2-2; the match to TRBD1 covers 9 bases. V lost 5 bases and J lost 4; bases outside the gene matches: 6. This CDR3 contains 15 residues. Germline V gene lookup returns CDR1 SGHRS and CDR2 YFSETQ. CDR3 DNA sequence: TGCGCCAGCAGAAAATACAGGGGGCCCACCGGGGAGCTGTTTTTT. It specifies CASRKYRGPTGELFF.

The CDR3 nucleotides are TGTGCCACCTTGCAGGGAGATACGCAGTATTTT. Translation: CATLQGDTQYF. This chain connects TRBV6-4 to TRBJ2-3, with D possibly matching TRBD1 (5 bases). The CDR3 is 11 residues long. Germline V gives CDR1 MRHNA, CDR2 SNTAGT. V was clipped by 10 bases and J by 5 bases, with 10 bases between them.

The rearrangement joins TRBV7-8 to TRBJ2-5, with a tentative D call TRBD1 (5 bases). Germline V CDR1 and CDR2: SGHVS, FQNEAQ. V lost 5 bases, J lost 6 bases, and 13 bases lay in between. The CDR3 has 13 amino acids. CDR3 sequence: CASSRDSPKTQYF. CDR3 DNA: TGTGCCAGCAGCCGAGACAGTCCGAAGACCCAGTACTTC.

The rearrangement uses TRBV5-1 and TRBJ1-1; D unresolved. Trimming pared 2 bases from V and 8 bases from J, leaving 16 bases between. The CDR3 totals 14 residues. Germline V gives CDR1 SGHRS, CDR2 YFSETQ. Written as DNA, the CDR3 is TGCGCCAGCAGCTTCGACGGACGGGGAAACGAAGCTTTCTTT. Its translation is CASSFDGRGNEAFF.

This clone was detected only once. The gene calls are TRBV28 and TRBJ1-1; perhaps TRBD1 as D (6 bases). V was clipped by 9 bases and J by 3 bases, with 14 bases between them. Germline loops: CDR1 MDHEN, CDR2 SYDVKM. The CDR3 consists of 13 residues. This chain's CDR3 is CASYQPGDTEAFF. The CDR3 DNA is TGTGCCAGTTACCAACCAGGGGACACTGAAGCTTTCTTT.

The chain couples TRBV11-2 to TRBJ2-5; 7 bases match TRBD2. Germline V gives CDR1 SGHAT, CDR2 FQNNGV. Trimming at V came to 2 bases and at J to 3 bases, leaving 9 bases not matched to a gene. The CDR3 extends over 16 amino acids. As DNA, the CDR3 is TGTGCCAGCAGCTTAACTGGGGCTAGCGGTGAAGAGACCCAGTACTTC. It codes for CASSLTGASGEETQYF.

The CDR3 region has the DNA TGTGCCAGCAGCCAAGGTTGGGTAGCACCGAACAATGAGCAGTTCTTC. This translates into CASSQGWVAPNNEQFF. This chain links TRBV14 with TRBJ2-1; D not resolved. V lost 1 base and J 5 bases, leaving 15 bases between the germline ends. The length of the CDR3 is 16 residues. Germline V CDR1 and CDR2: SGHDN, FVKESK.

As DNA, the CDR3 is TGTGCCAGTAGTGCCCGCTGGACAGGGGGCGGAAACACCATATATTTT. Translating it yields CASSARWTGGGNTIYF. The rearrangement joins TRBV19 to TRBJ1-3; 11 nucleotides agree with TRBD1. The germline V gene has CDR1 LNHDA and CDR2 SQIVND (reference sequence). Germline trimming cut 5 bases from V and 4 bases from J; bases unmatched to any gene: 7. The CDR3 is 16 amino acids.